The 32 T cell receptor delta chains listed next were all sequenced from one sample in a study of gamma-delta chains in newborns, infants, children (dated 2019 in TCRdb). Sequencing used an Illumina MiSeq. TCRdb reran clone calling on the public reads with CATT; rows sharing one DNA sequence were then combined. For this sample there are some 3,100 delta-chain clones; 51% appear just once. About 16% of the sample is held by the ten biggest clonotypes. The sequenced sample consisted of blood. These receptors were obtained from a child who received the measles vaccine.

Relative to its sample, this clone is medium-sized. This sample also contains other DNA sequences that code for the same CDR3. The chain combines TRDV1 with TRDJ1; 10 nucleotides agree with TRDD3. The CDR3 spans 20 residues. The germline gives CDR1 TSWWSYY, CDR2 QGS. J lost 3 bases, V lost 4 bases, and 20 bases had no gene match. The CDR3 DNA sequence: TGTGCTCTTGGGGGTTCCTACTGTACTGGGGGATGGTCAGAGTCCGATAAACTCATCTTT. Encoded protein: CALGGSYCTGGWSESDKLIF.

The chain combines TRDV1 with TRDJ1, with 11 bases that match TRDD3. The V gene end was trimmed by 4 bases and the J gene end by 3 bases; junction bases not matched to a gene: 28. Germline CDR1 is TSWWSYY and CDR2 is QGS. CDR3 length equals 23 residues. The CDR3 DNA reads TGTGCTCTTGGGGCCGACTTAGAACGAGGGAGTCCAGTACTGGGGGATAATCCCGATAAACTCATCTTT. Translating gives CALGADLERGSPVLGDNPDKLIF.

As for this clone: Just one base apart from a much larger clone, this may be a read error. The chain is built from TRDV1 and TRDJ1, with 8 nucleotides matching TRDD3. The CDR3 covers 24 residues. Germline V gene data show CDR1 as TSWWSYY and CDR2 as QGS. Germline trimming cut 1 base from V and 3 bases from J; bases unmatched to any gene: 31. The CDR3 region is CALGEPHWCLKRGIDPSVADKLIF. The CDR3 DNA reads TGTGCTCTTGGGGAACCCCACTGGTGCCTAAAAAGGGGGATAGACCCTTCGGTAGCCGATAAACTCATCTTT.

By frequency in the sample, this clone is medium-sized. The gene calls are TRDV1 and TRDJ1, with 10 bases lining up with TRDD3. The CDR3 spans 19 residues. Per germline, CDR1 TSWWSYY and CDR2 QGS. V trimming: 0 bases; J trimming: 1 base; junction bases outside the gene matches: 11. The CDR3 region has the DNA TGTGCTCTTGGGGAACTACCCCCGCTTTACTGGGGGATCACCGATAAACTCATCTTT. This gives the protein CALGELPPLYWGITDKLIF.

For this clone: A much bigger clone sits one base away, suggesting this may be a read error. The V call is TRDV2, the J call TRDJ1; TRDD3 aligns across 11 bases. Germline CDR1 reads GEAIGNYY; CDR2 reads EKD. The CDR3 loop spans 16 amino acids. V was pared by 0 bases and J by 2 bases, with 4 bases of the junction left unmatched. DNA for the CDR3: TGTGCCTGTGACACCGTGGGGGATACGCGGACCGATAAACTCATCTTT. This codes for CACDTVGDTRTDKLIF.

This clone is termed medium-sized. The chain links TRDV1 to TRDJ1; TRDD3 aligns across 9 bases. J gave up 0 bases and V 4 bases, and 15 bases lay outside the gene matches. Germline loops: CDR1 TSWWSYY, CDR2 QGS. The CDR3 loop spans 19 amino acids. DNA of the CDR3: TGTGCTCTTGGGGTAAATTTCCTGTACTGGGGGACGTACACCGATAAACTCATCTTT. Amino acid sequence: CALGVNFLYWGTYTDKLIF.

Points on this clone: A read error is likely here: a far larger clone is one base away. This sample also contains other DNA sequences that code for the same CDR3. In DNA form, the CDR3 reads TGTGCCCTTGGAACTGGCCTGACCCCGTACACCGATAAACTCATCTTT. Its protein product is CALGTGLTPYTDKLIF. The chain uses TRDV1 and TRDJ1; tentatively, D is TRDD3 (5 bases). Germline V gene sequence: CDR1 TSWWSYY, CDR2 QGS. CDR3 length equals 16 residues.

Comment on this clone: At one boundary the junction diverges from the germline segment, which might be a read error. The sample contains more than one DNA sequence encoding this CDR3. This chain uses TRDV1 with TRDJ1; D tentatively reads TRDD2 or TRDD3 (5 bases each). This CDR3 spans 24 amino acids. Germline V gene sequence: CDR1 TSWWSYY, CDR2 QGS. The CDR3 spells CALGEPSSAESEPFARDGSLKLIF. CDR3 DNA: TGTGCCCTTGGGGAACCCTCTTCCGCTGAAAGTGAACCCTTCGCTCGGGATGGGAGTCTAAAACTCATCTTT.

By share of the sample, this clone is medium-sized. Other nucleotide sequences from this sample produce the same CDR3. CDR3: CACSPVSSYDSGTDKLIF. CDR3 sequence (DNA): TGTGCCTGTAGTCCGGTTTCTTCCTACGACAGTGGGACCGATAAACTCATCTTT. The chain combines TRDV2 with TRDJ1, with 8 bases lining up with TRDD2. The CDR3 runs 18 residues. Per germline, CDR1 GEAIGNYY and CDR2 EKD. V was clipped by 6 bases and J by 2 bases; unmatched bases: 19.

The table lists this clone with a few counts. The V and J genes are TRDV2 and TRDJ1; 8 bases agree with TRDD3. V lost 3 bases, J lost 0 bases, and 2 bases stayed unmatched. CDR1 and CDR2 from the germline V gene are GEAIGNYY and EKD. This CDR3 is 14 amino acids long. The CDR3 sequence is CACDPLGDTDKLIF. The CDR3 DNA is TGTGCCTGTGACCCACTGGGGGACACCGATAAACTCATCTTT.

In its sample, this clone ranks as medium-sized (0.01 to 0.1%). The chain joins TRDV1 to TRDJ1; TRDD3 might be the D (6 bases). V was trimmed by 2 bases and J by 0 bases, leaving 10 bases between them. The germline V gene encodes CDR1 TSWWSYY and CDR2 QGS. This CDR3 has 15 residues. CDR3 amino acids: CALGEIGDHTDKLIF. DNA for the CDR3: TGTGCTCTTGGGGAAATTGGGGATCACACCGATAAACTCATCTTT.

Points on this clone: A much larger clonotype is one base distant, so this may be a read error. This chain links TRDV1 with TRDJ1; D gene ambiguous. This CDR3 has 15 amino acids. The V gene lost 4 bases and the J gene lost 0 bases, with 12 bases spanning the gap. Per the germline V gene, CDR1 is TSWWSYY and CDR2 is QGS. The CDR3 is CALGGACLYTDKLIF. The CDR3 DNA reads TGTGCTCTTGGGGGCGCATGCCTGTACACCGATAAACTCATCTTT.

As for this clone: A much larger clone is a single base away; this may be a read error. The genes are TRDV1 and TRDJ1, with 10 bases that match TRDD3. This CDR3 has 22 amino acids. The J segment lost 2 bases and the V segment lost 0 bases, leaving 21 bases of the junction unmatched. Germline-derived CDR1 and CDR2 are TSWWSYY and QGS. The CDR3 bases are TGTGCTCTTGGGGAACTAGCTGGGGAGTACTGGGGGATCCCTGAAGCGACCGATAAACTCATCTTT. The encoded protein is CALGELAGEYWGIPEATDKLIF.

This clone was observed once. A much larger clone lies one base from this, so it may be a read error. The chain joins TRDV1 to TRDJ1, with a weak D call TRDD3 (6 bases). Trimming stripped 9 bases from V and 4 bases from J, with 42 bases between. In germline, CDR1 is TSWWSYY, CDR2 QGS. The CDR3 runs 22 residues. The CDR3 here is CALSYKAGKDLRWGHYSDKLIF. CDR3 nucleotide sequence: TGTGCTCTCTCCTATAAAGCCGGGAAGGACCTACGGTGGGGGCATTACAGCGATAAACTCATCTTT.

This clone is medium-sized within its sample. The genes are TRDV2 and TRDJ3, with TRDD3 matching 8 bases. V was clipped by 1 base and J by 1 base; unmatched bases: 8. Germline values: CDR1 GEAIGNYY, CDR2 EKD. This CDR3 comprises 19 residues. CDR3 nucleotide sequence: TGTGCCTGTGACACTGGGGGATTTGGTGGATCCTGGGACACCCGACAGATGTTTTTC. Translated, it gives CACDTGGFGGSWDTRQMFF.

As concerns this clone: A much larger clone lies a single base off, so this may be a read error. Other nucleotide sequences from this sample produce the same CDR3. The rearrangement joins TRDV3 to TRDJ1; 10 positions agree with TRDD3. J lost 0 bases, V lost 5 bases, and 18 bases had no gene match. Germline V gene lookup returns CDR1 TVYSNPD and CDR2 GDNSRS (reference sequence). This CDR3 spans 18 amino acids. CDR3 sequence reads: CARKHPGGGYYYTDKLIF. CDR3 sequence (DNA): TGTGCCCGGAAACATCCTGGTGGGGGATACTACTACACCGATAAACTCATCTTT.

This clone is labeled as medium-sized. Other DNA sequences in the sample encode the same CDR3. The CDR3 loop is CALGEVPPPRELGDKLIF. CDR3 sequence (DNA): TGTGCTCTTGGGGAAGTCCCTCCCCCGAGAGAGCTGGGGGATAAACTCATCTTT. The chain recombines TRDV1 with TRDJ1, with a tentative D call TRDD3 (6 bases). The CDR3 extends over 18 amino acids. Trimming took 2 bases from V and 5 from J, leaving 24 bases between them. Germline V lookup: CDR1 TSWWSYY, CDR2 QGS.

On this clone: One base separates it from a far larger clone, so it is likely a read error. The gene calls are TRDV1 and TRDJ1; tentatively, D is TRDD2 (5 bases). Germline CDR1 TSWWSYY, CDR2 QGS. The V gene lost 3 bases and the J gene lost 7 bases, with 21 bases spanning the gap. The CDR3 runs 16 residues. The CDR3 DNA reads as TGTGCTCTTGGGGACCCATTCCTGAAGTTCCCTGGTAAACTCATCTTT. It encodes CALGDPFLKFPGKLIF.

On this clone: A far larger clone is a single base away, which makes a read error likely. CDR3 sequence: CAFLPYWGIPADKLIF. DNA for the CDR3: TGTGCCTTTCTCCCGTACTGGGGGATACCGGCCGATAAACTCATCTTT. The chain carries TRDV3 and TRDJ1; 12 nucleotides match TRDD3. The J segment lost 3 bases and the V segment lost 2 bases, leaving 10 bases of the junction unmatched. The CDR3 runs to 16 residues. From germline, CDR1 is TVYSNPD and CDR2 GDNSRS (reference sequence).

Worth noting for this clone: A read error is possible here, since a much larger clone lies one base away. The J gene is TRDJ1, the V gene TRDV1, with 10 bases that match TRDD3. V shed 4 bases and J 0 bases; nucleotides not matched to a gene: 26. CDR1 TSWWSYY and CDR2 QGS come from the germline V gene. CDR3 size: 23 residues. The CDR3 sequence: CALGALAASLLLGDPPYTDKLIF. The CDR3 bases are TGTGCTCTTGGGGCCTTAGCGGCTTCTCTCCTACTGGGGGATCCCCCTTACACCGATAAACTCATCTTT.

This rearrangement joins TRDV1 to TRDJ1; perhaps TRDD2 as D (5 bases). This CDR3 has 20 amino acids. Trimming removed 3 bases from V and 1 base from J, with 27 bases in between. Germline CDR1 TSWWSYY, CDR2 QGS. CDR3 sequence reads: CALGETGPPLRVRPTDKLIF. The DNA of the CDR3 is TGTGCTCTTGGGGAGACCGGCCCCCCCCTACGGGTGAGACCCACCGATAAACTCATCTTT.

Only a few counts were recorded for this clone. This chain joins TRDV2 and TRDJ3; 11 bases fit TRDD3. V shed 1 base and J 0 bases; nucleotides not matched to a gene: 4. Germline CDR1 and CDR2: GEAIGNYY and EKD. The CDR3 covers 19 residues. This CDR3 reads CACDTGGYASSWDTRQMFF. In DNA form, the CDR3 reads TGTGCCTGTGACACTGGGGGATACGCAAGCTCCTGGGACACCCGACAGATGTTTTTC.

As regards this clone: This sequence may be a read error, since a much larger clone differs from it by one base. Distinct nucleotide sequences in the sample also encode this CDR3. The chain combines TRDV1 with TRDJ1; D perhaps matches TRDD3 (5 bases). The CDR3 is made up of 15 amino acids. Germline V CDR1 and CDR2: TSWWSYY, QGS. DNA for the CDR3: TGTGCCCTTGGGGAACTAGAGTCGTACACCGATAAACTCATCTTT. Residues: CALGELESYTDKLIF.

Note on this clone: This may be a read error, as it is one base from a much larger clone. The chain couples TRDV1 to TRDJ1; 9 bases match TRDD3. The junction had 28 bases not matched to a gene; V was cut back by 2 bases and J by 0 bases. Looked up from germline, CDR1 is TSWWSYY and CDR2 is QGS. The CDR3 runs to 24 residues. CDR3 bases: TGTGCTCTTGGGGAATCTGGCGTCTCCATCTACTGGGGGAAACCACTCCTGTACACCGATAAACTCATCTTT. Amino acid sequence: CALGESGVSIYWGKPLLYTDKLIF.

The chain recombines TRDV3 with TRDJ1; 10 bases line up with TRDD3. The CDR3 totals 15 residues. J was trimmed by 1 base and V by 2 bases; bases with no gene match: 7. The V gene's germline CDR1 is TVYSNPD and CDR2 GDNSRS (reference sequence). The CDR3 sequence: CAFRGGYVVTDKLIF. The CDR3 DNA follows: TGTGCCTTTCGAGGGGGATACGTGGTCACCGATAAACTCATCTTT.

With respect to this clone: It differs at one base from a far larger clone, so likely a read error. Other DNA variants within this sample encode the same CDR3. The chain uses TRDV3 and TRDJ1, with 10 positions matching TRDD3. Per germline, CDR1 TVYSNPD and CDR2 GDNSRS (reference sequence). The CDR3 extends over 17 amino acids. This chain's CDR3 is CATTLGYWGIGTDKLIF. CDR3 bases: TGTGCTACGACCTTGGGGTACTGGGGGATCGGCACCGATAAGCTCATCTTT.

This clone was counted once. One base away lies a much larger clone, so this may be a sequencing read error. The chain employs TRDV2 and TRDJ1; D might be TRDD3 (6 bases). The CDR3 is 16 residues long. Germline V CDR1 and CDR2: GEAIGNYY, EKD. The CDR3 nucleotides are TGTGCCTGTGACGGGGTGGGGGGCCTGTACACCGATAAACCCATCTTT. This translates into CACDGVGGLYTDKPIF.

Comment on this clone: With a much larger clone just one base away, this may be a read error. This chain links TRDV2 with TRDJ2; 10 bases map to TRDD3. Germline V gene sequence: CDR1 GEAIGNYY, CDR2 EKD. Unmatched junction bases numbered 8, after V lost 4 bases and J lost 4 bases. The length of the CDR3 is 16 residues. CDR3 protein: CACDPVLGDATAQLFF. The CDR3 nucleotides are TGTGCCTGTGATCCAGTACTGGGGGATGCGACAGCACAACTCTTCTTT.

About this clone: A clone one base away is much larger, so this may be a read error. The chain links TRDV1 to TRDJ1; D is undetermined. Germline values: CDR1 TSWWSYY, CDR2 QGS. The CDR3 spans 16 residues. This chain's CDR3 is CALEERGLLEDDKLIF. For the CDR3, the DNA is TGTGCTCTTGAGGAACGGGGCCTTTTGGAGGACGATAAACTCATCTTT.

Remarks on this clone: This may stem from a read error, because a much larger clone lies one nucleotide away. Other DNA variants within this sample encode the same CDR3. The V call is TRDV2, the J call TRDJ1; tentative D call: TRDD3 (6 bases). V lost 0 bases to trimming and J lost 2 bases, with 15 bases between them. CDR3 length: 16 amino acids. Per germline, CDR1 GEAIGNYY and CDR2 EKD. CDR3 bases: TGTGCCTGTGACACCTTGGGAGATACGCGGACCGATAAACTCATCTTT. This sequence encodes CACDTLGDTRTDKLIF.

This clone is large by share. This chain uses TRDV3 with TRDJ3; 8 bases match TRDD3. This CDR3 has 18 amino acids. Germline CDR1 reads TVYSNPD; CDR2 reads GDNSRS (reference sequence). The V gene end was trimmed by 2 bases and the J gene end by 3 bases; junction bases not matched to a gene: 12. This chain's CDR3 is CAFSSLGEESWDTRQMFF. Here the CDR3 DNA reads TGTGCCTTTTCTAGCCTGGGGGAGGAAAGCTGGGACACCCGACAGATGTTTTTC.

This clone was picked up one time. This may arise from a read error, as a much more abundant clone is one base away. The chain couples TRDV2 to TRDJ1; D not certain. This CDR3 contains 13 residues. Germline V gene sequence: CDR1 GEAIGNYY, CDR2 EKD. V dropped 6 bases and J dropped 2 bases, with 12 bases sitting between them. The CDR3 loop reads CACNGHLTDKLIF. The CDR3 region has the DNA TGTGCCTGTAACGGTCACCTTACCGATAAACTCATCTTT.